This TCR beta chain was sequenced in a study of response to subunit inactivated influenza vaccine. Germline lookup yields CDR1 LGHDT and CDR2 YNNKEL (reference sequence). There are 16 residues in the CDR3. The V and J ends lost 1 base and 3 bases, in that order; junction bases with no gene match: 7. Via MiXCR, TCRdb re-called the RT-PCR reads, giving one row per CDR3 protein. The sample shows about 540,000 distinct CDR3 sequences, 20% to 25% of them seen only once. These data were also reused for a study on T cells expressing NK-cell markers. From that study: UMIs accompanied the 5'RACE template switching by which TCR beta cDNA was made.

The chain couples TRBV3-1 to TRBJ2-7; TRBD2 agrees at 9 bases. The TCR was taken from a man aged 50 to 59 who received an inactivated influenza vaccine. Specimen: CD4+ T cells sorted from PBMCs, collected roughly 13 days after vaccination. CDR3 coding DNA: TGTGCCAGCAGCCAAGGGCTAGCGGGAATCGGCTACGAGCAGTACTTC. It yields the protein CASSQGLAGIGYEQYF.